A single sample gave rise to the 19 T cell receptor beta chains below, sequenced in a study of T cell responses to AZD1222 COVID-19 vaccine (dated by TCRdb to the early 2020s). Libraries were constructed by the immunoSEQ multiplex PCR assay. Entries here come from immuneACCESS through TCRdb and include only in-frame sequences with V and J called. Some clones fail to appear in such tables; in the studies checked, an unresolved V gene covers under half of the shortfall, and the cause of the remainder is unknown. For this sample the table gives 150,000 to 200,000 clones, of which approximately 91% were detected only once. Around 1.3% of the sample is taken by the ten largest. Sample time point, as interpreted from the label and publication: about 28 days (+/-7) after the second vaccine dose. The sequenced sample was peripheral blood, obtained 28 days after the second AZD1222 dose. The receptors derive from an adult who received the AZD1222 COVID-19 vaccine.

The gene calls are TRBV19 and TRBJ2-7; 8 nucleotides agree with TRBD1. CDR3 size: 13 residues. Germline V gene data show CDR1 as LNHDA and CDR2 as SQIVND (reference sequence). V lost 6 bases, J lost 5 bases, and 6 bases stayed unmatched. The CDR3 DNA reads as TGTGCCAGTAGCCGACAGGGGTACGACGAGCAGTACTTC. Its protein product is CASSRQGYDEQYF.

The chain employs TRBV7-7 and TRBJ2-2; 9 bases are a match to TRBD2. The CDR3 is 18 residues long. Per germline, CDR1 SSHAT and CDR2 FNYEAQ (reference sequence). The V gene end was trimmed by 3 bases and the J gene end by 0 bases; junction bases not matched to a gene: 8. CDR3 nucleotide sequence: TGTGCCAGCAGCTTCTGGACTAGCGTACAAACGAACACCGGGGAGCTGTTTTTT. It translates to CASSFWTSVQTNTGELFF.

The CDR3 coding sequence is TGTGCCAGCAGCTTAACCGCCGGGGAGCTGTTTTTT. Protein: CASSLTAGELFF. The V gene is TRBV7-3, the J gene TRBJ2-2; D gene uncertain. Looked up from germline, CDR1 is SGHTA and CDR2 is FQGTGA. This CDR3 has 12 residues. V shed 0 bases and J shed 6 bases, with 2 bases lying between them.

The chain has TRBV13 and TRBJ1-5; no definite D call. Trimming removed 5 bases at V and 1 base at J, with 12 bases between. The CDR3 consists of 15 residues. Germline CDR1 reads PRHDT; CDR2 reads FYEKMQ (reference sequence). Here the CDR3 DNA reads TGTGCCAGCAGCATAAGAAGAGGGAGCAATCAGCCCCAGCATTTT. It is translated as CASSIRRGSNQPQHF.

The chain joins TRBV27 to TRBJ1-2, with TRBD1 matching 7 bases. Germline V lookup: CDR1 MNHEY, CDR2 SMNVEV (reference sequence). Trimming removed 6 bases from V and 4 bases from J; junction bases left unmatched: 11. This CDR3 is 15 amino acids long. The CDR3 here is CASSPQGQFLYGYTF. In DNA form, the CDR3 reads TGTGCCAGCAGCCCACAGGGACAGTTTCTCTATGGCTACACCTTC.

The chain recombines TRBV7-9 with TRBJ1-5, with TRBD1 identical over 7 bases. The length of the CDR3 is 13 residues. J gave up 6 bases and V 5 bases, and 4 bases lay outside the gene matches. The germline CDR1 and CDR2 sequences are SEHNR and FQNEAQ (reference sequence). CDR3: CASSKQGFQPQHF. In DNA, the CDR3 is TGTGCCAGCAGCAAACAGGGGTTTCAGCCCCAGCATTTT.

This clone was detected once. CDR3 nucleotide sequence: TGTGCCGCGTCACTAGCGGGAGAGACCCAGTACTTC. Protein product: CAASLAGETQYF. V and J are TRBV10-3 and TRBJ2-5; 9 bases map to TRBD2. Looked up from germline, CDR1 is ENHRY and CDR2 is SYGVKD. The CDR3 contains 12 residues. Trimming at V came to 11 bases and at J to 4 bases, leaving 5 bases not matched to a gene.

This clone is a singleton in its sample. The genes are TRBV4-2 and TRBJ2-1; 14 nucleotides line up with TRBD2. The CDR3 spans 17 residues. Germline CDR1 LGHNA, CDR2 YNFKEQ. Trimming at V came to 5 bases and at J to 3 bases, leaving 6 bases not matched to a gene. In DNA, the CDR3 is TGTGCCAGCAGCGGACTAGCGGGGGGTCAACTCTACAATGAGCAGTTCTTC. Translating gives CASSGLAGGQLYNEQFF.

V usage is TRBV7-3 and J usage is TRBJ2-1, with a weak D call TRBD2 (5 bases). Germline CDR1 and CDR2: SGHTA and FQGTGA. This CDR3 is 17 amino acids long. The V end lost 5 bases, the J end lost 2 bases, and 19 bases lay between the germline ends. The CDR3 loop reads CASSHPGAGHAYNEQFF. The CDR3 region has the DNA TGTGCCAGCAGCCACCCGGGTGCGGGCCACGCCTACAATGAGCAGTTCTTC.

This CDR3 reads CASSWGLNTEAFF. CDR3 sequence (DNA): TGTGCCAGCAGCTGGGGGTTGAACACTGAAGCTTTCTTT. This chain links TRBV7-6 with TRBJ1-1; possibly TRBD1 for D (5 bases). Germline lookup yields CDR1 SGHVS and CDR2 FNYEAQ. The CDR3 spans 13 residues. V was shortened by 4 bases and J by 0 bases, with 6 bases between the two germline ends.

DNA for the CDR3: TGTGCCAGCAGCCGACAGGGGATGGGCACCGGGGAGCTGTTTTTT. Protein sequence: CASSRQGMGTGELFF. The J gene is TRBJ2-2, the V gene TRBV11-2; 8 bases map to TRBD1. With V trimmed by 5 bases and J by 4 bases, 6 bases remained unmatched. The CDR3 consists of 15 residues. Per germline, CDR1 SGHAT and CDR2 FQNNGV.

This chain uses TRBV7-2 with TRBJ1-2; possibly TRBD1 for D (6 bases). The germline CDR1 and CDR2 sequences are SGHTA and FQGNSA. The CDR3 has 15 residues. V shed 6 bases and J shed 0 bases, with 14 bases lying between them. DNA for the CDR3: TGTGCCAGCAGGAAAAAGGGGGGTACTAACTATGGCTACACCTTC. It specifies CASRKKGGTNYGYTF.

The chain couples TRBV7-3 to TRBJ2-1; 9 positions match TRBD2. The J segment lost 3 bases and the V segment lost 5 bases, leaving 5 bases of the junction unmatched. The CDR3 contains 15 residues. The germline V gene encodes CDR1 SGHTA and CDR2 FQGTGA. Here the CDR3 reads CASSLGLAVYNEQFF. As DNA, the CDR3 is TGTGCCAGCAGCCTGGGACTAGCAGTCTACAATGAGCAGTTCTTC.

The rearrangement uses TRBV29-1 and TRBJ2-7; D unclear. The CDR3 is 11 residues long. Deletions cut 0 bases from V and 7 bases from J, with 7 bases between. Per germline, CDR1 SQVTM and CDR2 ANQGSEA. The CDR3 coding sequence is TGCAGCGTTGAAGATCCCCCGGAGCAGTACTTC. It encodes CSVEDPPEQYF.

The chain joins TRBV7-9 to TRBJ1-5, with D unresolved. V lost 5 bases, J lost 5 bases, and 25 bases lay in between. Germline V lookup: CDR1 SEHNR, CDR2 FQNEAQ (reference sequence). This CDR3 has 18 residues. The DNA for the CDR3 is TGTGCCAGCAGCCGCGTTTATGGGCGGCCATTGAACGATCAGCCCCAGCATTTT. Translated, it gives CASSRVYGRPLNDQPQHF.

V is TRBV5-6 and J is TRBJ2-5, with 7 nucleotides matching TRBD2. Germline-derived CDR1 and CDR2 are SGHDT and YYEEEE. After removal of 7 bases from V and 4 bases from J, the junction contained 10 bases not matched to a gene. This CDR3 spans 14 amino acids. The CDR3 bases are TGTGCCAGCCGGGGGGAGGGTAGGCGAGAGACCCAGTACTTC. This translates into CASRGEGRRETQYF.

The V gene is TRBV6-5, the J gene TRBJ1-4; D is unclear. Trimming took off 4 bases at V and 4 bases at J, with 10 bases between the two ends. Germline V gene sequence: CDR1 MNHEY, CDR2 SVGAGI. CDR3 size: 14 residues. CDR3 nucleotides: TGTGCCAGCAGTTCCACCCGGGGTAATGAAAAACTGTTTTTT. It encodes CASSSTRGNEKLFF.

This chain connects TRBV20-1 to TRBJ1-2, with D perhaps TRBD1 (6 bases). This CDR3 comprises 16 residues. V shed 3 bases and J shed 2 bases, with 19 bases lying between them. Germline V lookup: CDR1 DFQATT, CDR2 SNEGSKA (reference sequence). The CDR3 reads CSASSFPRDTNYGYTF. The CDR3 DNA sequence: TGCAGTGCTAGTTCTTTTCCCCGGGACACAAACTATGGCTACACCTTC.

This chain joins TRBV25-1 and TRBJ2-5, with a possible D match to TRBD2 (6 bases). Trimming removed 3 bases from V and 4 bases from J, with 12 bases in between. Germline V gene sequence: CDR1 MGHDK, CDR2 SYGVNS. This CDR3 region has 14 residues. The CDR3 reads CASSETSPGETQYF. The CDR3 DNA is TGTGCCAGCAGTGAGACTAGTCCTGGAGAGACCCAGTACTTC.